Listed here are 29 T cell receptor beta chains from one sample, sequenced in a study of diagnostic markers for celiac disease. From its re-call of the reads, TCRdb lists each CDR3 protein once, without DNA. This repertoire comprises about 850 distinct CDR3 sequences; its ten largest clones make up over 20%. The sample taken for sequencing was either unsorted cells or a sorted T cell fraction (not recorded which). Receptor source: a human donor. This table probably holds off-target reads from a library built for another chain.

The V gene is TRBV6-5, the J gene TRBJ2-1; TCRdb designates TRBD1, a call that cannot be tested without DNA. Germline V gives CDR1 MNHEY, CDR2 SVGAGI. This CDR3 is built from 13 residues. CDR3 sequence reads: CASSYAPPNEQFF.

This clonotype is called medium-sized (0.01 to 0.1%) based on its frequency. The chain has TRBV10-3 and TRBJ2-7; TCRdb's assignment of TRBD2 cannot be checked, as there is no DNA. The CDR3 sequence is 14 residues long. Per germline, CDR1 ENHRY and CDR2 SYGVKD. This chain's CDR3 is CAISVMGLAYEQYF.

The rearrangement uses TRBV2 and TRBJ2-5; TCRdb selects TRBD2, and the lack of DNA leaves this call unchecked. The CDR3 loop spans 15 amino acids. Per germline, CDR1 SNHLY and CDR2 FYNNEI. The CDR3 here is CASSEPGGLKETQYF.

This clonotype is deemed medium-sized by its frequency. The chain couples TRBV12-3 or TRBV12-4 to TRBJ2-1; TCRdb calls TRBD2, which cannot be checked without DNA. The CDR3 consists of 14 residues. The CDR3 loop reads CASGPLAGGNEQFF.

V usage is TRBV3-1 and J usage is TRBJ1-6; TCRdb outputs TRBD1, but without DNA this stays unchecked. Germline V gene sequence: CDR1 LGHDT, CDR2 YNNKEL (reference sequence). This CDR3 region has 13 residues. The chain's CDR3 is CASSHEGESPLHF.

J is TRBJ2-3 and V is TRBV3-1. Per germline, CDR1 LGHDT and CDR2 YNNKEL (reference sequence). This CDR3 has 12 amino acids. The CDR3 protein is CASSHITDTQYF.

V gene TRBV28 combines with J gene TRBJ2-4; TCRdb's D call, TRBD2, is unchecked because there is no DNA. Germline values: CDR1 MDHEN, CDR2 SYDVKM. The CDR3 has 15 residues. The CDR3: CASSFQSGGANIQYF. Complete variable domain (other parts from reference TRBV28 and TRBJ2-4): DVKVTQSSRYLVKRTGEKVFLECVQDMDHENMFWYRQDPGLGLRLIYFSYDVKMKEKGDIPEGYSVSREKKERFSLILESASTNQTSMYLCASSFQSGGANIQYFGAGTRLSVL.

The genes are TRBV10-3 and TRBJ2-5; absent DNA, TCRdb's TRBD2 call cannot be checked. CDR1 is ENHRY and CDR2 is SYGVKD in the germline V gene. This CDR3 spans 15 amino acids. The CDR3 sequence is CAISEAGLREETQYF.

The rearrangement joins TRBV7-9 to TRBJ2-1; as DNA is missing, the TRBD1 call by TCRdb cannot be tested. In germline, CDR1 is SEHNR, CDR2 FQNEAQ (reference sequence). The CDR3 is 14 amino acids. CDR3 amino acids: CASRRGQGYNEQFF.

Frequency places this clonotype as medium-sized. The chain combines TRBV20-1 with TRBJ2-3; without DNA, the TCRdb call of TRBD2 cannot be checked. Looked up from germline, CDR1 is DFQATT and CDR2 is SNEGSKA (reference sequence). The CDR3 runs to 13 residues. This CDR3 is CSAVGGELDTQYF.

This rearrangement joins TRBV5-6 to TRBJ2-2; TCRdb calls TRBD2, which cannot be checked without DNA. In germline, CDR1 is SGHDT, CDR2 YYEEEE. The CDR3 length is 15 residues. CDR3: CASQARGVHTGELFF. The whole variable domain, remainder taken from reference TRBV5-6 and TRBJ2-2, is DAGVTQSPTHLIKTRGQQVTLRCSPKSGHDTVSWYQQALGQGPQFIFQYYEEEERQRGNFPDRFSGHQFPNYSSELNVNALLLGDSALYLCASQARGVHTGELFFGEGSRLTVL.

This clonotype is deemed large by its frequency. This chain connects TRBV6-5 to TRBJ1-2; the D gene TCRdb calls, TRBD1, cannot be checked with no DNA. Germline assignment: CDR1 MNHEY and CDR2 SVGAGI. This CDR3 is built from 13 residues. The CDR3 protein is CASRPFPNYGYTF.

According to its frequency, this clonotype is hyperexpanded (1% or more). The chain links TRBV27 to TRBJ2-4; TCRdb's D call, TRBD1, is unchecked because there is no DNA. Looked up from germline, CDR1 is MNHEY and CDR2 is SMNVEV (reference sequence). CDR3 size: 15 residues. CDR3 amino acids: CASSLLGGAKNIQYF.

This clonotype ranks as large in terms of frequency. The rearrangement joins TRBV7-9 to TRBJ2-2; lacking DNA, the TRBD2 call made by TCRdb goes unchecked. This CDR3 spans 16 amino acids. Germline V gene sequence: CDR1 SEHNR, CDR2 FQNEAQ (reference sequence). CDR3 sequence reads: CASSLGDKQNTGELFF.

The chain joins TRBV12-3 or TRBV12-4 to TRBJ1-4; without DNA, the TCRdb call of TRBD1 cannot be checked. The CDR3 has 14 residues. This CDR3 is CASGPGQGIEKLFF.

This chain links TRBV2 with TRBJ1-5; TCRdb designates TRBD1, a call that cannot be tested without DNA. In germline, CDR1 is SNHLY, CDR2 FYNNEI. The CDR3 extends over 12 amino acids. CDR3 in amino acids: CASSATGQPQHF.

The chain joins TRBV6-5 to TRBJ2-5; the D call from TCRdb, TRBD1, cannot be confirmed without DNA. The CDR3 contains 16 residues. CDR1 is MNHEY and CDR2 is SVGAGI in the germline V gene. CDR3 loop: CASTKGEVPSQETQYF.

The gene calls are TRBV2 and TRBJ1-1. The CDR3 loop spans 16 amino acids. Looked up from germline, CDR1 is SNHLY and CDR2 is FYNNEI. The CDR3: CASSEALGPSNTEAFF.

The V and J genes are TRBV5-1 and TRBJ2-1; TCRdb outputs TRBD2, but without DNA this stays unchecked. Per germline, CDR1 SGHRS and CDR2 YFSETQ. This CDR3 comprises 16 residues. This CDR3 is CASSGSSGRAGNEQFF.

This clonotype registers large by frequency. The chain combines TRBV30 with TRBJ1-1. CDR3 length: 13 residues. Germline CDR1 GTSNPN, CDR2 SVGIG (reference sequence). The CDR3 sequence: CAWKSPMNTEAFF.

This chain uses TRBV7-2 with TRBJ2-3; TCRdb selects TRBD2, and the lack of DNA leaves this call unchecked. The CDR3 sequence is 16 residues long. The V gene's germline CDR1 is SGHTA and CDR2 FQGNSA. CDR3 sequence reads: CASSLGVPGGSDTQYF. Full variable domain (missing parts from reference TRBV7-2 and TRBJ2-3): GAGVSQSPSNKVTEKGKDVELRCDPISGHTALYWYRQSLGQGLEFLIYFQGNSAPDKSGLPSDRFSAERTGGSVSTLTIQRTQQEDSAVYLCASSLGVPGGSDTQYFGPGTRLTVL.

This clonotype registers medium-sized by frequency. J is TRBJ1-1 and V is TRBV21-1; the D gene TCRdb calls, TRBD1, cannot be checked with no DNA. TRBV21-1 is a recognized pseudogene. The CDR3 length is 16 residues. The CDR3 spells CASSTPGGGGNTEAFF.

Measured by frequency, this clonotype is medium-sized. The V and J genes are TRBV12-3 or TRBV12-4 and TRBJ1-5. This CDR3 contains 14 residues. CDR3 protein: CASSKTNSNQPQHF.

Considering frequency, this clonotype is medium-sized. This rearrangement joins TRBV5-1 to TRBJ2-7; the D gene TCRdb calls, TRBD2, cannot be checked with no DNA. Germline V gene sequence: CDR1 SGHRS, CDR2 YFSETQ. This CDR3 has 17 amino acids. The CDR3 is CASSFGGGNAAPYEQYF.

Measured by frequency, this clonotype is medium-sized. The V and J genes are TRBV7-6 and TRBJ2-1; TCRdb outputs TRBD2, but without DNA this stays unchecked. The CDR3 is 17 residues long. CDR1 and CDR2 (germline): SGHVS, FNYEAQ. The CDR3 protein is CASSLASGTRVLSEQFF.

In terms of frequency, this clonotype is large (0.1 to 1%). The J gene is TRBJ2-3, the V gene TRBV5-1; as DNA is missing, the TRBD1 call by TCRdb cannot be tested. Per the germline V gene, CDR1 is SGHRS and CDR2 is YFSETQ. CDR3 length: 14 amino acids. CDR3 protein: CASSLAGGPDTQYF.

The chain links TRBV6-6 to TRBJ2-1; the TCRdb call, TRBD2, lacks DNA for checking. Germline loops: CDR1 MNHNY, CDR2 SVGAGI (reference sequence). The CDR3 is 18 amino acids. The CDR3 sequence is CASRPTTGSGSLGNEQFF.

This chain uses TRBV27 with TRBJ2-7; no DNA is available, so the TRBD2 call from TCRdb remains unchecked. CDR3 length: 14 amino acids. Germline V CDR1 and CDR2: MNHEY, SMNVEV (reference sequence). Here the CDR3 reads CASKRGLGLGEQYF.

The gene calls are TRBV4-2 and TRBJ2-4; the D call of TRBD2 rests on TCRdb alone, since no DNA is present to check it. Germline lookup yields CDR1 LGHNA and CDR2 YNFKEQ. The CDR3 spans 15 residues. CDR3 residues: CASSQEGGLVDIQYF.